This TCR beta chain was sequenced for a study of shared clonotypes between healthy human individuals. Several immunoSEQ 96-well plates shared each subset's DNA, each plate a replicate. Here immunoSEQ multiplex PCR was the method, and the copy in TCRdb shows in-frame clones only, minus some. The repertoire consists of approximately 1,500,000 clones, with 98% occurring once and the leading ten covering about 0.42%. The CDR3 is made up of 15 amino acids. V lost 0 bases to trimming and J lost 2 bases, with 8 bases between them. CDR1 is KGHSH, CDR2 LQKENI, per germline. In the case of this clone: The antigen remains unidentified.

Study-wide results and limits: Since donors were few, the genetic and exposure-history diversity represented was limited.

The sequence derives from a man aged 30 to 39 in good health. V gene TRBV18 combines with J gene TRBJ1-3; D call uncertain. Sequencing used naive CD4+ T cells sorted from blood. Documented subset: CD45RA+ positively selected. The CDR3 DNA reads TGTGCCAGCTCACCACCGTCGATCCCTGGAAACACCATATATTTT. This encodes CASSPPSIPGNTIYF.